The rows below give T cell receptor beta chains drawn from one sample of a study of graft-versus-host responses after intestinal transplantation. No antigen is known for these receptors. Libraries were prepared by immunoSEQ multiplex PCR; TCRdb keeps only in-frame clonotypes and omits some of them. The sample shows 90,000 to 120,000 clones, 87% of them seen only once. The specimen was unstimulated CD4+ T cells sorted from spleen or lymph node cells, collected before transplant. The receptors originated from a human donor who was the organ donor for an intestinal transplant. The CDR3 runs from the conserved cysteine through the conserved F or W. A D gene is named only where the DNA matches it firmly. Size is stated for part of the rows, as once, few or many counts, or as a class when the clone is expanded.

v_call	clone_size	d_call	j_call	cdr3_nt	cdr3_aa
TRBV5-1	once	.	TRBJ2-7	TGCGCCAGCAGCTTGGATACGGGACGGCTAGAGCAGTACTTC	CASSLDTGRLEQYF
TRBV18	few	.	TRBJ2-7	TGTGCCAGCTCACAGGGTGGGGACGGTCTCTACGAGCAGTACTTC	CASSQGGDGLYEQYF
TRBV12-5	once	TRBD2	TRBJ2-1	TGTGCTAGTGGCCTTGGACTAGCGGGAGGTCGATTGGAGCAGTTCTTC	CASGLGLAGGRLEQFF
TRBV6-5	.	.	TRBJ1-1	TGTGCCAGCACCCATCGGACAGAGAGAACTGAAGCTTTCTTT	CASTHRTERTEAFF
TRBV7-3	.	TRBD2	TRBJ2-7	TGTGCCAGCAGCTTACAGGTGCCTAGCGGAGGCGACGAGCAGTACTTC	CASSLQVPSGGDEQYF
TRBV2	.	.	TRBJ2-3	TGTGCCAGCAGTGGACAGGGCACAGATACGCAGTATTTT	CASSGQGTDTQYF
TRBV6-6	.	TRBD1	TRBJ1-2	TGTGCCAGCTCCCAGACAGGGCAGACTCGTGGCTACACCTTC	CASSQTGQTRGYTF
TRBV6-1	.	TRBD1	TRBJ1-1	TGTGCCAGCGGACGGACAGGTAAGAACACTGAAGCTTTCTTT	CASGRTGKNTEAFF
TRBV9	.	.	TRBJ2-5	TGTGCCAGCAGCGTAGGGTTCCTCCAAGAGACCCAGTACTTC	CASSVGFLQETQYF
TRBV11-3	.	TRBD2	TRBJ2-3	TGTGCCAGCAGCCGAGCGGGGAGGACAGATACGCAGTATTTT	CASSRAGRTDTQYF
TRBV20-1	.	.	TRBJ2-1	TGCAGTGCTTCTCTCATCAATGAGCAGTTCTTC	CSASLINEQFF
TRBV2	.	.	TRBJ2-7	TGTGCCACCACGGACGGGAGAACCTACGAGCAGTACTTC	CATTDGRTYEQYF
TRBV5-1	.	.	TRBJ2-3	TGCGCCAGCAGCTTGGCGGCAGATACGCAGTATTTT	CASSLAADTQYF